This T cell receptor (beta chain) was obtained from a study of identical twins. General study points: Low generation probability was overrepresented in out-of-frame alpha sequences shared by twins. Conclusions leaned on cross-sectional statistical analysis and did not track the same donors over time.

This clonotype was found many times. The antigen is undetermined. The CDR3 is made up of 13 amino acids. After removal of 8 bases from V and 5 bases from J, the junction contained 6 bases not matched to a gene. In TCRdb, the 5' RACE reads were re-called with MiXCR into one record per CDR3 protein. The sample includes around 250,000 distinct CDR3 sequences, roughly 12% seen only once; the top ten take 3.5% to 4.5%. These data were likewise used in another study, on yellow fever vaccine responses in identical twins.

The rearrangement uses TRBV12-3 or TRBV12-4 and TRBJ2-3; the match to TRBD2 covers 8 bases. Sequencing used memory (CD45RO+) T cells sorted from blood. The receptor's source is a woman in her late teens or twenties in good health. The CDR3 DNA follows: TGTGCCAGCGCCGGGAGGGCCGGAGATACGCAGTATTTT. Residues: CASAGRAGDTQYF.